Below are 4 T cell receptor beta chains sequenced from a single sample in a study of tumor-infiltrating lymphocytes in primary liver carcinoma. Co-extraction of RNA and DNA was performed on about 19-30 mg of unsorted bulk tissue. Total RNA amounting to 450 to 550 ng was the source from which TCR beta cDNA was made with a constant-region primer. ARM-PCR, slightly modified, supplied the TCR beta libraries through three nested multiplex PCR rounds. In the first two PCR rounds, TRBV1-TRBV30 forward primers were paired with a C-beta reverse primer, and each round lasted nine to ten cycles. TCRdb ran MiXCR on the multiplex PCR reads and lists one entry per CDR3 protein. The sample shows 25,000 to 30,000 distinct CDR3 sequences, 60% to 85% of them seen only once. Sample: liver tumor tissue from sampling region 3. Described subset: tumor region T3, left-lateral pole. The receptors come from a middle-aged man with primary liver carcinoma and hepatitis B virus infection.

As for this clonotype: This may arise from a read error, as a much more abundant clone is one base away. The chain recombines TRBV12-3 or TRBV12-4 with TRBJ1-1; D not resolved. CDR3 size: 13 residues. Trimming pared 2 bases from V and 4 bases from J, leaving 8 bases between. The CDR3: CASSLLDLTEAFF. CDR3 sequence (DNA): TGTGCCAGCAGTTTATTGGATCTCACTGAAGCTTTCTTT.

As regards this clonotype: The junction departs from germline at one end; a sequencing error may be responsible. The chain recombines TRBV4-2 with TRBJ1-2, with TRBD1 as a possible D gene (6 bases). The CDR3 length is 15 residues. CDR1 is LGHNA and CDR2 is YNFKEQ in the germline V gene. The CDR3 region is CTSSQDMGRGGGYAF. CDR3 bases: TGTACCAGCAGCCAAGATATGGGCAGGGGTGGTGGATACGCCTTC.

As regards this clonotype: An end of the junction differs from the germline gene, which may be a read error. The chain has TRBV29-1 and TRBJ2-2; the match to TRBD1 covers 7 bases. Germline V lookup: CDR1 SQVTM, CDR2 ANQGSEA. CDR3 length: 13 amino acids. The CDR3 is CSVEGQGIGDLFF. The CDR3 nucleotides read TGCAGCGTTGAAGGACAGGGCATCGGGGACCTGTTTTTT.

To note about this clonotype: An end of the junction differs from the germline gene, which may be a read error. The genes are TRBV6-6 and TRBJ2-2; 10 nucleotides align to TRBD2. CDR1 is MNHNY, CDR2 SVGAGI, per germline (reference sequence). The CDR3 covers 20 residues. The CDR3 spells CASSPLVVLAGPTNIGELFF. CDR3 nucleotides: TGTGCCAGCAGTCCGCTCGTGGTACTAGCGGGACCAACGAACATCGGGGAGCTGTTTTTT.